This T cell receptor (beta chain) was sequenced during a study of blood T cell repertoires in COVID-19. At the level of the study: The cDNA or gDNA used as material had been derived from T cells, B-cell-depleted T cells, or PBMCs.

The protocol was immunoSEQ multiplex PCR, while the TCRdb copy is restricted to in-frame clones and leaves out a portion. This repertoire shows approximately 500,000 clones, around 89% found once; its top ten account for approximately 1.8%. Cohorts were assigned according to the clinical history that participants reported. In Cohort 3, a recovered donor had either two negative PCRs, clearance, or symptom resolution. The specimen sequenced was PBMCs or T cells enriched from blood (not recorded which). This TCR came from a middle-aged woman who had recovered from COVID-19.

The CDR3 loop reads CASRAGTIYSPLHF. CDR3 nucleotide sequence: TGTGCCAGCAGGGCCGGGACAATTTATTCACCCCTCCACTTT. The chain combines TRBV2 with TRBJ1-6; tentatively, D is TRBD1 (6 bases). Trimming stripped 6 bases from V and 8 bases from J, with 14 bases between. The CDR3 runs to 14 residues. Germline values: CDR1 SNHLY, CDR2 FYNNEI. The whole variable domain, remainder taken from reference TRBV2 and TRBJ1-6, is EPEVTQTPSHQVTQMGQEVILRCVPISNHLYFYWYRQILGQKVEFLVSFYNNEISEKSEIFDDQFSVERPDGSNFTLKIRSTKLEDSAMYFCASRAGTIYSPLHFGNGTRLTVT.